This T cell receptor beta chain appears in the sequencing data of a study of cytomegalovirus exposure and HLA in healthy donors. Notes on the study in general: Cytomegalovirus-associated status was assigned to approximately 160 TCR beta chains. In the approximately 120 validation repertoires, a later analysis found that first-cohort TCR clusters tended to co-occur. High specificity and sensitivity for cytomegalovirus status were reported for the classifier.

In its sample, this clone was seen a few times. The antigen remains unidentified. Germline loops: CDR1 MNHEY, CDR2 SMNVEV (reference sequence). Trimming shortened V by 5 bases and J by 6 bases, and 16 bases separated the two germline ends. The CDR3 runs to 14 residues. Generated by immunoSEQ multiplex PCR, the TCRdb table keeps only in-frame clones and is missing some. The sample includes around 190,000 clones, 85% of them seen just once. The sample consisted of PBMCs. The genes are TRBV27 and TRBJ1-2; D is perhaps TRBD1 (6 bases). The TCR was taken from a man aged 18 to 30 in good health and CMV-seropositive. CDR3 residues: CASSRGRGNHGYTF. In DNA, the CDR3 is TGTGCCAGCAGTAGGGGCAGGGGAAACCATGGCTACACCTTC.